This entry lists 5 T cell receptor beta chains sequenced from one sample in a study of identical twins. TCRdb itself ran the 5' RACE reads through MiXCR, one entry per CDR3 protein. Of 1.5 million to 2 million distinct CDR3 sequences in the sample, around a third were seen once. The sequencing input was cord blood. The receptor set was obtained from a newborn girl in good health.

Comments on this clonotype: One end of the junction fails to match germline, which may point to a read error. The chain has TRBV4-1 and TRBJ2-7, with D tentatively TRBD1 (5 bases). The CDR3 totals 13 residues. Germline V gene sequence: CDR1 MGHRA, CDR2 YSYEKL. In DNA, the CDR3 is TGCGCCGGCAGCCGCCTCGACAGCTACGAGCAGTACTTC. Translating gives CAGSRLDSYEQYF.

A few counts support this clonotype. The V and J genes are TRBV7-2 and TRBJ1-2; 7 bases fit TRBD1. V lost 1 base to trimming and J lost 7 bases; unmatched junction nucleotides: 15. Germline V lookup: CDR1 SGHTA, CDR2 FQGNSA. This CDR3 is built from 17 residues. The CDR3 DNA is TGTGCCAGCAGCTTAGGACTAGGTCCAGGGGGTTATGGTGGCTACACCTTC. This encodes CASSLGLGPGGYGGYTF.

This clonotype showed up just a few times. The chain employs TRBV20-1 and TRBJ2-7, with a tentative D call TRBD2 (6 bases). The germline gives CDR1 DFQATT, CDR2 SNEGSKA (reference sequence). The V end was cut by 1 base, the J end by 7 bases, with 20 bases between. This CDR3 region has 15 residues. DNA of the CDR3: TGCAGTGCTAGAGTCGGTCGGGGGAACTACAATGAGCAGTACTTC. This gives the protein CSARVGRGNYNEQYF.

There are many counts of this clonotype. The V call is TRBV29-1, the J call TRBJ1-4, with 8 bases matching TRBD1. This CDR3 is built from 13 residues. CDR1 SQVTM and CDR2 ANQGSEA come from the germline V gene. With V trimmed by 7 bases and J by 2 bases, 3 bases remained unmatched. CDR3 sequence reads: CSGQGATNEKLFF. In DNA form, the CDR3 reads TGCAGCGGTCAGGGGGCGACTAATGAAAAACTGTTTTTT.

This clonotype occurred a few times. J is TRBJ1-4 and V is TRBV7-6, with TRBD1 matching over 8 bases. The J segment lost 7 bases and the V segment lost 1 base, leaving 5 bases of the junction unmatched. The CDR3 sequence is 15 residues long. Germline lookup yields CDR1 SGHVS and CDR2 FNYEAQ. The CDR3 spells CASSLGGTGPEKLFF. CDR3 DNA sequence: TGTGCCAGCAGCTTAGGGGGGACAGGCCCTGAAAAACTGTTTTTT.